This T cell receptor beta chain emerged from a study of read filtering for tumor transcriptome and immune sequencing. This clonotype has more than one count but fewer than ten. From 300 to 450 ng of RNA, a library with molecular barcoded alpha/delta and beta/gamma adaptors was made. TCRdb independently ran MiXCR on the reads; one entry per CDR3 protein. The data contain 19,000 or so distinct CDR3 sequences, approximately 20% of them singletons. Trimming took 4 bases from V and 2 from J, leaving 13 bases between them. Germline V gene sequence: CDR1 SGHRS, CDR2 YFSETQ. The CDR3 has 14 amino acids. The chain is built from TRBV5-1 and TRBJ2-7; D uncertain. The sequence came from a donor over 35 with multiple myeloma. The sample taken for sequencing was a population of CD138-negative cells sorted from bone marrow. The CDR3 here is CASSPDPGPYEQYF. The CDR3 DNA is TGCGCCAGCAGCCCGGACCCTGGGCCCTACGAGCAGTACTTC.